One and the same sample provided the 2 T cell receptor beta chains below, sequenced in a study of neurological immune-mediated disorders. One entry per CDR3 protein results from TCRdb running MiXCR on the 5' RACE reads. The table has around 78,000 distinct CDR3 sequences, 17% seen once. The material sequenced was PBMCs. Every receptor here comes from a woman aged 40 to 50 in good health.

This clonotype has only a few counts. This rearrangement joins TRBV3-1 to TRBJ2-1, with a weak D call TRBD2 (7 bases). This CDR3 is built from 17 residues. The V gene's germline CDR1 is LGHDT and CDR2 YNNKEL (reference sequence). Trimming removed 0 bases from V and 13 bases from J, with 25 bases in between. The CDR3 DNA reads TGTGCCAGCAGCCAAGATGGACTGCTGGGGGGCGGGGGAGATCAGTTCTTC. This sequence encodes CASSQDGLLGGGGDQFF.

V and J are TRBV5-1 and TRBJ2-7, with 9 bases that match TRBD2. Germline V gene sequence: CDR1 SGHRS, CDR2 YFSETQ. V was pared by 2 bases and J by 5 bases, with 5 bases of the junction left unmatched. This CDR3 is built from 14 residues. Here the CDR3 reads CASSFTSGFDEQYF. CDR3 nucleotides: TGCGCCAGCAGCTTTACTAGCGGGTTCGACGAGCAGTACTTC.